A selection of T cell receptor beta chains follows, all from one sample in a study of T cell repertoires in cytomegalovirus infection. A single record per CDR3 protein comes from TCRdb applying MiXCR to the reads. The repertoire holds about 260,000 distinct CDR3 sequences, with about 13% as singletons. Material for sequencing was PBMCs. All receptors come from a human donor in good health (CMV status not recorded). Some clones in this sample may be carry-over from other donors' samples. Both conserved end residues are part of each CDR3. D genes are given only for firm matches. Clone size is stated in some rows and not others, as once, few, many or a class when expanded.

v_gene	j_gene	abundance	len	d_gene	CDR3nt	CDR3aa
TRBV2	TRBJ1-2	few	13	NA	TGTGCCAGCACCCCGACAGCCTCGAGGGCTAGCTCCTTC	CASTPTASRASSF
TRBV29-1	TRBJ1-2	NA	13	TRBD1	TGCAGCGTTAACAGGGGCGGGGGCTATGGCTACACCTTC	CSVNRGGGYGYTF
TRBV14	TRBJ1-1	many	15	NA	TGTGCCAGCAGCGTAAGTCGGGGGCGAGGGTCTGAAGCTTTCTTT	CASSVSRGRGSEAFF
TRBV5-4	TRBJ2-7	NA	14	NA	TGTGCCAGCAGCTGGGGTAAGGACTCCTACGAGCAGTACTTC	CASSWGKDSYEQYF
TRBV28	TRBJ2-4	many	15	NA	TGTGCCAGCAGTTTACCAGGGATGGCCAAAAACATTCAGTACTTC	CASSLPGMAKNIQYF
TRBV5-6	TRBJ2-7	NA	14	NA	TGTGCCACGAGACGGACCGGGTCTTCATACGAGCAGTACTTC	CATRRTGSSYEQYF
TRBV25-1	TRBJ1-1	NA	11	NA	TGTGCCAGTTCAACCCAGGCGGGAGCTTTCTTT	CASSTQAGAFF
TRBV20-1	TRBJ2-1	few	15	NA	TGCAGTGCTAGAGAAGAGGGCCCAAATTACAATGAGCAGTTCTTC	CSAREEGPNYNEQFF
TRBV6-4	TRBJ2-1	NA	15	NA	TGTGCCAGCAGCAAAACGGCAGAATCCTACAATGAGCAGTTCTTC	CASSKTAESYNEQFF
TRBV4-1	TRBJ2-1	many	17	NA	TGCGCCAGCAGCCAAGTAATCGGAGGGGGCTCCTACAATGAGCAGTTCTTC	CASSQVIGGGSYNEQFF
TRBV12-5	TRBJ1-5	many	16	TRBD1	TGTGCTAGTGGTTTGTGCGAGGGGGCGAGCAATCAGCCCCAGCATTTT	CASGLCEGASNQPQHF
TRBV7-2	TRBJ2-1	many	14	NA	TGTGCCAGCAGCTTAGCGGGGGAGGCGCAGAAGCAGTTCTTC	CASSLAGEAQKQFF
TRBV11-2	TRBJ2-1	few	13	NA	TGTGCCAGTTCCGTAATGGCCTACAATGAGCAGTTCTTC	CASSVMAYNEQFF
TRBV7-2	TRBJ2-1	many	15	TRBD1	TGTGCCAGCAGCTTGCGGACAGGGGGTAGGGATGAGCAGTTCTTC	CASSLRTGGRDEQFF
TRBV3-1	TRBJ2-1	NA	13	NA	TGTGCCAGCAGCCAAGAAAAGTACAATGAGCAGTTCTTC	CASSQEKYNEQFF
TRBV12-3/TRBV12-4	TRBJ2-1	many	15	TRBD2	TGTGCCAGCAAAAATCTAGCGGGAGGAAATAATGAGCAGTTCTTC	CASKNLAGGNNEQFF
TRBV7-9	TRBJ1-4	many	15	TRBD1	TGTGCCAGCAGCCCTCCGGGACAGGGGAGTGAAAAACTGTTTTTT	CASSPPGQGSEKLFF
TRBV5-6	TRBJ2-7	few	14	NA	TGTGCCAGCAGCTTTGGCATGGACTCCTACGAGCAGTACTTC	CASSFGMDSYEQYF